This T cell receptor beta chain was recovered during a study of graft-versus-host responses after intestinal transplantation. In the study overall: Multivisceral, liver-intestinal, or isolated intestinal transplants were received by the recipients.

With regard to this clone: Its antigen is unknown.

Study-level findings and limits: The study found high graft-versus-host to host-versus-graft clonal ratios in allografts of patients with graft-donor T cell macrochimerism. The marrow of recipients harbored GvH clones, and ileum or blood showed some of them first.

Trimming removed 4 bases from V and 0 bases from J, with 10 bases in between. Germline V gives CDR1 SGHDT, CDR2 YYEEEE. The CDR3 is 14 amino acids. TCRdb keeps only in-frame clones here, not all; method: immunoSEQ multiplex PCR. The data hold tens of thousands of clones, with more than 85% observed a single time. V gene TRBV5-6 combines with J gene TRBJ1-1, with TRBD1 as a possible D gene (6 bases). The sequence was obtained from a human donor who was the organ donor for an intestinal transplant. The source material was unstimulated CD8+ T cells sorted from spleen or lymph node cells, sampled before transplant. Here the CDR3 DNA reads TGTGCCAGCAGCGGACAGCTAATGAACACTGAAGCTTTCTTT. Amino acid sequence: CASSGQLMNTEAFF.